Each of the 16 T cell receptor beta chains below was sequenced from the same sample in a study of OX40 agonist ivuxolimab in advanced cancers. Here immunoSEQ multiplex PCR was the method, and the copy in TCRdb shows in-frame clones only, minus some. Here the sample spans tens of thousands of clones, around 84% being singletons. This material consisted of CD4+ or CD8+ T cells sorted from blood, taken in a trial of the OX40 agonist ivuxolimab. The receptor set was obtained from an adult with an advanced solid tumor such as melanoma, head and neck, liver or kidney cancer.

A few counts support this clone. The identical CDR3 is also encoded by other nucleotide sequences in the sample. The CDR3 bases are TGTGCCAGCAGCTCGGGGGGGTTTTACGAGCAGTACTTC. This gives the protein CASSSGGFYEQYF. This sequence joins TRBV5-6 and TRBJ2-7, with 8 bases fitting TRBD2. Germline V CDR1 and CDR2: SGHDT, YYEEEE. The length of the CDR3 is 13 residues. The J segment lost 4 bases and the V segment lost 3 bases, leaving 3 bases of the junction unmatched.

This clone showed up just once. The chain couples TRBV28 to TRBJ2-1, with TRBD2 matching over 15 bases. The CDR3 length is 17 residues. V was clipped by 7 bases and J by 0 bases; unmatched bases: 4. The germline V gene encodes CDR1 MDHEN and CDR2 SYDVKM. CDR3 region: CASIGLAGGSSYNEQFF. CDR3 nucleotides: TGTGCCAGCATAGGACTAGCGGGAGGGTCCTCCTACAATGAGCAGTTCTTC.

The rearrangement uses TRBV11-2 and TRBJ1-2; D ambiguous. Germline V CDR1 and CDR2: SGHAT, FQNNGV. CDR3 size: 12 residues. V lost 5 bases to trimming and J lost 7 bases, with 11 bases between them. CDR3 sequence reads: CASSPSGGGYTF. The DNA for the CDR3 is TGTGCCAGCAGCCCCAGCGGAGGTGGCTACACCTTC.

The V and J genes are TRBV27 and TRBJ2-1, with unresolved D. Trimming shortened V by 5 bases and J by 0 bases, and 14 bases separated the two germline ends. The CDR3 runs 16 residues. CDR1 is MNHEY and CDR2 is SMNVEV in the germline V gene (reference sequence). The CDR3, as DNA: TGTGCCAGCAGTCATGCTAGTCCCAGCTCCTACAATGAGCAGTTCTTC. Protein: CASSHASPSSYNEQFF.

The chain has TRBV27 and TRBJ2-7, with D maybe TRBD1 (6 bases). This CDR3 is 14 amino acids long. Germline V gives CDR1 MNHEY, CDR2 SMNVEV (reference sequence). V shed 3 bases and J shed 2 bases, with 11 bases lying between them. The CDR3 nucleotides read TGTGCCAGCAGTTTCAGGGGCTACCCCTACGAGCAGTACTTC. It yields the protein CASSFRGYPYEQYF.

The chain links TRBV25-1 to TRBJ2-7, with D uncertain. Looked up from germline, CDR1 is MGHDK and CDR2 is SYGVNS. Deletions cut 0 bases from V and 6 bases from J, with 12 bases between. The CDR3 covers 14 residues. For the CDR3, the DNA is TGTGCCAGCAGTGAATATGAACCAAACGGCGAGCAGTACTTC. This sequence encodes CASSEYEPNGEQYF.

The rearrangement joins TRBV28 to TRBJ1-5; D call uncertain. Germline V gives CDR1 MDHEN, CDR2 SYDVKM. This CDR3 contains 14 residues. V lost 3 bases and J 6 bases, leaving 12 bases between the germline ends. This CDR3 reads CASSLGGRIQPQHF. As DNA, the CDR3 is TGTGCCAGCAGTTTGGGAGGGCGTATTCAGCCCCAGCATTTT.

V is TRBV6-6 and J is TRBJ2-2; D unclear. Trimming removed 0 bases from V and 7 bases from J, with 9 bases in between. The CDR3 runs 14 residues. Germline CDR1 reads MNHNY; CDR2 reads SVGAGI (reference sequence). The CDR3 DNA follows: TGTGCCAGCAGTTACTCCAGGCAAATCGGGGAGCTGTTTTTT. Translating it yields CASSYSRQIGELFF.

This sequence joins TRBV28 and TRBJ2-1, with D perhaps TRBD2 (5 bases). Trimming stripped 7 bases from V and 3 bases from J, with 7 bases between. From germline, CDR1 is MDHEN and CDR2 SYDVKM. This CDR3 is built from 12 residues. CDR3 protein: CASTSGYNEQFF. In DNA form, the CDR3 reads TGTGCCAGCACAAGCGGCTACAATGAGCAGTTCTTC.

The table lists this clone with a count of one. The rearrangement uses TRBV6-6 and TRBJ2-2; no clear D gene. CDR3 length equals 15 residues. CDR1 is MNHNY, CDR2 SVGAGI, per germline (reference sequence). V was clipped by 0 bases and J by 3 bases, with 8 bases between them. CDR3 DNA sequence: TGTGCCAGCAGTTACTCGAGACAAGACACCGGGGAGCTGTTTTTT. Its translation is CASSYSRQDTGELFF.

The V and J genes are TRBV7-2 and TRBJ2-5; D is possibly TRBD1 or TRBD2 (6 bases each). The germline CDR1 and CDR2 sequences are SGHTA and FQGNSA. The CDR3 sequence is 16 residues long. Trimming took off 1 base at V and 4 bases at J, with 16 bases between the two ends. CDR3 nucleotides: TGTGCCAGCAGCTTAGACGGCGAGGGGGGATTAGAGACCCAGTACTTC. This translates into CASSLDGEGGLETQYF.

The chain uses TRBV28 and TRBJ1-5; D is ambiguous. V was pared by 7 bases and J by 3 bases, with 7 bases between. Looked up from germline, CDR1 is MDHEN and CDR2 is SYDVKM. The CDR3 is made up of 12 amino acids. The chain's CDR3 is CASTTANQPQHF. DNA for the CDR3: TGTGCCAGCACAACGGCCAATCAGCCCCAGCATTTT. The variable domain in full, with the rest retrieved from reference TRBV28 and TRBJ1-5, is DVKVTQSSRYLVKRTGEKVFLECVQDMDHENMFWYRQDPGLGLRLIYFSYDVKMKEKGDIPEGYSVSREKKERFSLILESASTNQTSMYLCASTTANQPQHFGDGTRLSIL.

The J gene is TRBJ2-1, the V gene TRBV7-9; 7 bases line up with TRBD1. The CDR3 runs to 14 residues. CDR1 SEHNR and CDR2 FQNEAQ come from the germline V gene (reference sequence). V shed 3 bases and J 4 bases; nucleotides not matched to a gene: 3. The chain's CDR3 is CASSLGTVYNEQFF. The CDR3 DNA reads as TGTGCCAGCAGCTTGGGGACAGTTTACAATGAGCAGTTCTTC.

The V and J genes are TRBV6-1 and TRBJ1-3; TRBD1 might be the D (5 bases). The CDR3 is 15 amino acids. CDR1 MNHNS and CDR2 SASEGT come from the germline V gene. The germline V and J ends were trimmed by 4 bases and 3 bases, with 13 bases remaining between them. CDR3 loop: CASSATREFGNTIYF. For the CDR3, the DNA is TGTGCCAGCAGTGCAACCAGGGAGTTTGGAAACACCATATATTTT.

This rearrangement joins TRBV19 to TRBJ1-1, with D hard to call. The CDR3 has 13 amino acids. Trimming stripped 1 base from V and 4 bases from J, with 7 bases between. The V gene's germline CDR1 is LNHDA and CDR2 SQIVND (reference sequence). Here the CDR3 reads CASSIALATEAFF. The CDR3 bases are TGTGCCAGTAGTATAGCCCTCGCCACTGAAGCTTTCTTT. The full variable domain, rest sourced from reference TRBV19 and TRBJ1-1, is DGGITQSPKYLFRKEGQNVTLSCEQNLNHDAMYWYRQDPGQGLRLIYYSQIVNDFQKGDIAEGYSVSREKKESFPLTVTSAQKNPTAFYLCASSIALATEAFFGQGTRLTVV.

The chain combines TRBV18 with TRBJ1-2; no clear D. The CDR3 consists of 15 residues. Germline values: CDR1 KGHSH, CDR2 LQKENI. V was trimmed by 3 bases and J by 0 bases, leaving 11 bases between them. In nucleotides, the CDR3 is TGTGCCAGCTCACCGGCCATGCGAGCTAACTATGGCTACACCTTC. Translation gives CASSPAMRANYGYTF.